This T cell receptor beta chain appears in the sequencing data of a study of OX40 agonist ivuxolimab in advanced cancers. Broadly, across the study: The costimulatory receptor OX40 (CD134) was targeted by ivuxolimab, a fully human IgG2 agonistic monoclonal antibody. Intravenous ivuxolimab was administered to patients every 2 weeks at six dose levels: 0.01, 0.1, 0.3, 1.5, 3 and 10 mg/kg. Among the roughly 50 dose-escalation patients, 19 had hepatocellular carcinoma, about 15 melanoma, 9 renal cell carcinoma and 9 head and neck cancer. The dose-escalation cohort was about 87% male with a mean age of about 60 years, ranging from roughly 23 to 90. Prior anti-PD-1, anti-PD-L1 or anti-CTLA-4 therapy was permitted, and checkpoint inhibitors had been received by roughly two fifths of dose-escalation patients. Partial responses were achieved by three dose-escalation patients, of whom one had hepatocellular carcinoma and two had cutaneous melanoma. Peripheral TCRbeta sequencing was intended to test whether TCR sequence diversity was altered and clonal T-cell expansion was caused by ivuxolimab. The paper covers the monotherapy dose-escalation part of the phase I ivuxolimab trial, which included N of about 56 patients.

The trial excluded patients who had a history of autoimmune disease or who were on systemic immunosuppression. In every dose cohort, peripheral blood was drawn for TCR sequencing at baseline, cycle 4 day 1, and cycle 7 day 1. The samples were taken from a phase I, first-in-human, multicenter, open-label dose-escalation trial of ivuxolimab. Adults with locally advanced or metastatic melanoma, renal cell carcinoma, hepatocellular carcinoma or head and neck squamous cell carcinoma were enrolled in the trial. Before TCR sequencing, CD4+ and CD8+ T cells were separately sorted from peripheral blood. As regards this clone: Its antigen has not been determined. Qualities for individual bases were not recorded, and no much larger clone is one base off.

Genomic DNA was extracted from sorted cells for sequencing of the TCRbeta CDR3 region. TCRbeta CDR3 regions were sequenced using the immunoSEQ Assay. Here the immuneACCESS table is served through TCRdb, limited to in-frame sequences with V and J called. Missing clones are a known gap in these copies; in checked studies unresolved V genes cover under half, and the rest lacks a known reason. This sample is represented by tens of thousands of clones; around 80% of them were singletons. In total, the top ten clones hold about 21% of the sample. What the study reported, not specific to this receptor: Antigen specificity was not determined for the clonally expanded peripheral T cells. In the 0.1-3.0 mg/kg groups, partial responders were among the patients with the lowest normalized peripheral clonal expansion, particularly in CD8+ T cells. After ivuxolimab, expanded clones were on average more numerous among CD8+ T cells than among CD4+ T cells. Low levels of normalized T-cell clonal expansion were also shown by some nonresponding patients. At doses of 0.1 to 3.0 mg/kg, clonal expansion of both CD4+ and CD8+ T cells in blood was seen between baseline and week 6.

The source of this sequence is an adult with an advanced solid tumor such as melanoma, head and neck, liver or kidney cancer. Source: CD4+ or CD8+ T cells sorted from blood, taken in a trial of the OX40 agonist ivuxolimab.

The DNA sequence is TGTGCCAGCAGCCTGGGACAGAGCATGTACACCTTC. The resulting protein is CASSLGQSMYTF. The chain is made from TRBV7-9 and TRBJ1-2, with 7 middle bases fitting TRBD1. From the cysteine up to the phenylalanine, the CDR3 has a length of 12 residues. Left in the record is the CDR3 DNA by itself, 36 bases read in frame from the first base. V is pruned by 5 bases and J by 11 bases, leaving 8 bases of the junction without a gene match. CDR1 and CDR2 (SEHNR, FQNEAQ) derive from the germline V gene (reference sequence).